A single sample gave rise to the 5 T cell receptor beta chains below, sequenced in a study of shared clonotypes between healthy human individuals. Measured with immunoSEQ multiplex PCR; TCRdb has only the in-frame clones, and not every one. The data contain some 1,400,000 clones, around 95% of them singletons. Input material: naive CD4+ T cells sorted from blood. Subset indicated: CD45RA+ positively selected. These receptors were obtained from a man under 40 in good health.

A remark on this clone: This CDR3 is also generated by other DNA sequences in the sample. V gene TRBV5-1 combines with J gene TRBJ2-2; TRBD1 aligns across 9 bases. The CDR3 contains 14 residues. In germline, CDR1 is SGHRS, CDR2 YFSETQ. The V and J ends lost 7 bases and 3 bases, in that order; junction bases with no gene match: 4. Here the CDR3 reads CASSRDRDTGELFF. The CDR3, as DNA: TGCGCCAGCTCTCGGGACAGGGACACCGGGGAGCTGTTTTTT.

This chain uses TRBV5-1 with TRBJ2-7; D gene uncertain. The CDR3 is 14 amino acids. Germline CDR1 and CDR2: SGHRS and YFSETQ. Trimming left V 2 bases short and J 2 bases short, with 11 bases between. DNA for the CDR3: TGCGCCAGCAGCTTAAGAGGACCCCCCTACGAGCAGTACTTC. Its protein is CASSLRGPPYEQYF.

The chain has TRBV7-9 and TRBJ2-1; 8 bases align to TRBD1. The CDR3 runs 17 residues. The germline CDR1 and CDR2 sequences are SEHNR and FQNEAQ (reference sequence). Trimming took 0 bases from V and 8 from J; bases not matched to a gene: 12. The chain's CDR3 is CASSLALGTGRGDEQFF. The CDR3 region has the DNA TGTGCCAGCAGCTTAGCGCTCGGGACAGGACGGGGCGATGAGCAGTTCTTC.

The chain's CDR3 is CAWSVGGPEQYF. The CDR3 DNA sequence: TGTGCCTGGAGTGTCGGCGGTCCCGAGCAGTACTTC. This rearrangement joins TRBV30 to TRBJ2-7; D unclear. This CDR3 is 12 amino acids long. Germline V lookup: CDR1 GTSNPN, CDR2 SVGIG (reference sequence). Trimming took off 0 bases at V and 6 bases at J, with 9 bases between the two ends.

About this clone: At the DNA level, this CDR3 is encoded by other sequences in the same sample as well. This chain connects TRBV18 to TRBJ2-2; TRBD1 or TRBD2 may be the D gene (6 bases each). The V end lost 6 bases, the J end lost 4 bases, and 9 bases lay between the germline ends. CDR3 length: 13 amino acids. Germline V gene sequence: CDR1 KGHSH, CDR2 LQKENI. As DNA, the CDR3 is TGTGCCAGCTCTCCGGGGGCCACCGGGGAGCTGTTTTTT. Its translation: CASSPGATGELFF.